The rows below give T cell receptor beta chains drawn from one sample of a study of shared clonotypes between healthy human individuals. TCRdb keeps only in-frame clones here, not all; method: immunoSEQ multiplex PCR. The table lists under 850,000 clones, 80% to 95% of them singletons. Specimen: naive CD8+ T cells sorted from blood. These receptors were taken from a man under 40 in good health. Both conserved end residues are trimmed from each CDR3. The D gene is left open where the match is weak.

J gene	V gene	D gene	CDR3 protein
TRBJ1-5	TRBV15	.	ATSRDGTVNQPQH
TRBJ1-4	TRBV6-1	TRBD1	ASRSGTGSNEKLF
TRBJ2-1	TRBV4-2	.	ASSLGGNEQF
TRBJ2-3	TRBV5-4	.	ASGLSTDTQY
TRBJ2-5	TRBV11-3	TRBD1	ASSLDQGEWETQY
TRBJ2-1	TRBV27	TRBD2	ATRLAGLYNEQF
TRBJ2-7	TRBV11-2	TRBD2	ASTQPGLVQGNEQY
TRBJ2-7	TRBV27	.	ASNSGGTYEQY
TRBJ2-5	TRBV27	.	ASSFGTSTKTQY
TRBJ2-1	TRBV13	.	ASSFGRSYNEQF
TRBJ2-1	TRBV28	TRBD2	ASSHLAGAFDEQF
TRBJ1-4	TRBV15	.	ATSTTPRNEKLF
TRBJ2-3	TRBV11-2	.	ASSSHSTDTQY
TRBJ2-1	TRBV27	.	ASSSTIWRGASAGEQF
TRBJ2-1	TRBV7-2	TRBD2	ASSLAFRSGSRNEQF
TRBJ2-3	TRBV6-5	.	ASSYGGQDTQY
TRBJ1-2	TRBV9	TRBD1	ASSLTTRGSYT
TRBJ2-3	TRBV9	.	ASSVALARTDTQY
TRBJ1-3	TRBV7-2	.	ASRGRDSGNTIY
TRBJ2-5	TRBV27	.	ASSLSGSQETQY
TRBJ1-1	TRBV10-3	.	AISQKGPQNTEAF
TRBJ2-5	TRBV5-1	.	ASSLYGGSQETQY
TRBJ2-3	TRBV28	TRBD1	ASRGQGARVGTDTQY
TRBJ2-7	TRBV27	.	ASSFSGDHEQY
TRBJ2-5	TRBV6-5	.	ASRGWDIQEAQY
TRBJ2-5	TRBV7-9	.	ASSPGETQY
TRBJ2-3	TRBV7-2	TRBD2	ASSLLEREWDTQY
TRBJ2-1	TRBV4-1	TRBD2	ASSQELAGVDEQF
TRBJ1-5	TRBV7-6	.	ASSLGGVQPQH
TRBJ2-2	TRBV13	.	ASSLAGFGELF
TRBJ2-3	TRBV5-6	TRBD2	ASSQTSVDTQY
TRBJ2-7	TRBV9	TRBD1	ASSRGQGAYEQY
TRBJ1-5	TRBV6-5	.	ASRLGSNQPQH
TRBJ2-2	TRBV7-9	.	ASSTDGELF
TRBJ2-3	TRBV6-4	TRBD2	ASSRTSGTDTQY
TRBJ1-1	TRBV4-3	.	ASSQKDSFTEAF
TRBJ1-3	TRBV7-6	.	ASSLLMGARGNTIY
TRBJ2-4	TRBV9	.	ASSPEGVLAKNIQY
TRBJ2-7	TRBV5-1	.	ASSFSGYEQY
TRBJ2-7	TRBV5-1	.	ASSTPGEDYEQY
TRBJ2-7	TRBV30	.	AWSKTYEQY
TRBJ2-3	TRBV7-3	TRBD2	ASSPGLAGPTDTQY
TRBJ1-4	TRBV28	.	ASRQDGREKLF
TRBJ2-7	TRBV2	.	ASRRSSYEQY
TRBJ2-5	TRBV6-6	.	ASSYPRRRDQETQY
TRBJ2-7	TRBV21-1	.	ASSNRATGVVEQY
TRBJ2-1	TRBV11-2	.	ASSLDQYNEQF
TRBJ2-5	TRBV27	.	ASSLLGGTPSPEGQETQY
TRBJ2-7	TRBV4-1	TRBD1	ASSQAPGQGRYEQY
TRBJ2-1	TRBV29-1	TRBD2	SVEDGTSGRGGEQF
TRBJ2-2	TRBV10-1	.	ASTTGTGELF
TRBJ2-3	TRBV14	.	ASSQDTADTQY
TRBJ2-7	TRBV19	TRBD1	ASSTGGIYEQY
TRBJ2-1	TRBV4-1	.	ASSPLSGNEQF
TRBJ2-7	TRBV9	.	ASSVGGQSYEQY